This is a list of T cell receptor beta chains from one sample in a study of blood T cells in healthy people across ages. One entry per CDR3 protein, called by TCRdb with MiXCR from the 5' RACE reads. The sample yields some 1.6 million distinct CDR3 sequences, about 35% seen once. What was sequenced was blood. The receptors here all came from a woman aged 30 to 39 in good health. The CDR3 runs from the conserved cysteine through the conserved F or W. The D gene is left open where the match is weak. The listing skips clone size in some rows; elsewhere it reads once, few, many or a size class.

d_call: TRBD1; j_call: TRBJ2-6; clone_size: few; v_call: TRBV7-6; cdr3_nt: TGTGCCAGCAGCCGGGACAGTAGCTCTGGGGCCAACGTCCTGACTTTC; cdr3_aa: CASSRDSSSGANVLTF
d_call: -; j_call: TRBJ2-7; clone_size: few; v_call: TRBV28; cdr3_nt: TGTGCCAGCTCTGACCCGGGGTCCACCTACGAGCAGTACTTC; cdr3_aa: CASSDPGSTYEQYF
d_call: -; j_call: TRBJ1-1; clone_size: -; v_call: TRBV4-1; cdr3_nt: TGCGCCAGCAGCGCAGGAACAGGTTCTGGCACTGAAGCTTTCTTT; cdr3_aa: CASSAGTGSGTEAFF
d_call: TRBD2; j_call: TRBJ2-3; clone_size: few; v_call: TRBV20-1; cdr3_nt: TGCAGTGCCCCACTAGCGGCTAGCACAGATACGCAGTATTTT; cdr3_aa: CSAPLAASTDTQYF
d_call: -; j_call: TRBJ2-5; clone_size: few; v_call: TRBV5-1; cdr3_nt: TGCGCCAGCAGCTCGGCCCCAGGCTTGAAAGAGACCCAGTACTTC; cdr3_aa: CASSSAPGLKETQYF
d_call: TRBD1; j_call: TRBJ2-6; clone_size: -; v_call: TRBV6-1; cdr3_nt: TGTGCCAGCAGTGCCGGGACAGCAAACTCTGGGGCCAACGTCCTGACTTTC; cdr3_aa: CASSAGTANSGANVLTF
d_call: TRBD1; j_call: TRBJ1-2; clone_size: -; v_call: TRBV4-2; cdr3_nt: TGTGCCAGCAGCCACCTCGGGACAGGGATTAACTATGGCTACACCTTC; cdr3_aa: CASSHLGTGINYGYTF
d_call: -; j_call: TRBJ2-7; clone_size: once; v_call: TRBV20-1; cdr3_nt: TGCAGTGCTAGGGGGCAGACGAGCTCCTACGAGCAGTACTTC; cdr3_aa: CSARGQTSSYEQYF
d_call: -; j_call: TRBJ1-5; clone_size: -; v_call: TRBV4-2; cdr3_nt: TGTGCCAGCAGCCAAGATCGGCAGAATAGCAATCAGCCCCAGCATTTT; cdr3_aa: CASSQDRQNSNQPQHF
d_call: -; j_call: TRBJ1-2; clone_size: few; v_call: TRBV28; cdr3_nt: TGTGCCAGCAGTTTAAGGGCAGCGTCTGGCTACACCTTC; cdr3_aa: CASSLRAASGYTF
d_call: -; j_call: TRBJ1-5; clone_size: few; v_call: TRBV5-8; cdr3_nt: TGTGCCAGCAGCTACAGGGTAAGAGGTCAGCCCCAGCATTTT; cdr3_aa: CASSYRVRGQPQHF
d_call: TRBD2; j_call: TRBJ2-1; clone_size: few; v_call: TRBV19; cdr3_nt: TGTGCCAGTAGTTGGACCCACGCGGGAGCTTCCAATGAGCAGTTCTTC; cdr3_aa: CASSWTHAGASNEQFF
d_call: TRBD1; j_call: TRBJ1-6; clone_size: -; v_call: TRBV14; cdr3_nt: TGTGCCAGCAGCCTCGGGACAGGTTCACCCCTCCACTTT; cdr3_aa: CASSLGTGSPLHF
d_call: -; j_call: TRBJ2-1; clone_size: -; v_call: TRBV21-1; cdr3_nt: TGTGCCAGCAGCGGGGGGGGGATTGGAGCGGGAGGGGCCTACAATGAGCAGTTCTTC; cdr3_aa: CASSGGGIGAGGAYNEQFF
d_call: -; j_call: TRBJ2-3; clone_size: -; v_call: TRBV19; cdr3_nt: TGTGCCAGTAGTACCGGCGAGGGGACAGATACGCAGTATTTT; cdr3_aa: CASSTGEGTDTQYF
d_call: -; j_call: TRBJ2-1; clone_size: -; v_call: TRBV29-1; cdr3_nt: TGCAGCGTTGATGGGGGGGCGTTCTTC; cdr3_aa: CSVDGGAFF
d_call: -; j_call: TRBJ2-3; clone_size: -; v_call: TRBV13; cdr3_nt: TGTGCCAGCAGCTACGACCCGGGGGCCAAGGGTCGTACGCAGTATTTT; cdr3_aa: CASSYDPGAKGRTQYF
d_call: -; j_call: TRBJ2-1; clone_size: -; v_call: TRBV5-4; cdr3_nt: TGTGCCAGCAGCTTGACAGTTGAGCAGTTCTTC; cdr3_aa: CASSLTVEQFF
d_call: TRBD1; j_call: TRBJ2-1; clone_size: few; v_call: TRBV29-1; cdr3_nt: TGCAGCGTTGAAGTCGGGACAGGGAGCTCCTACAATGAGCAGTTCTTC; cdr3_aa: CSVEVGTGSSYNEQFF
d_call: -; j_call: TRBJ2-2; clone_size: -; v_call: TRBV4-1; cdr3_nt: TGCGCCAGCAGCCAGGCCCTTAGGAACACCGGGGAGCTGTTTTTT; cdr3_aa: CASSQALRNTGELFF
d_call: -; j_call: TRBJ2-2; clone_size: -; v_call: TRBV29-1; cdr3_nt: TGCAGCGTTGGGGCCATGAACACCGGGGAGCTGTTTTTT; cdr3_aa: CSVGAMNTGELFF
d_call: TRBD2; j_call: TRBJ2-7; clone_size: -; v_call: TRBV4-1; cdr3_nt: TGCGCCAGCAGCCAATTCGCCGCCCCCGGGACTAGCGGGAGGAGGGGTTCCTACGAGCAGTACTTC; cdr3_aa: CASSQFAAPGTSGRRGSYEQYF
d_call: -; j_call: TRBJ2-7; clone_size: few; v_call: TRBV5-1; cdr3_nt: TGCGCCAGCGGCGACAACCCCTACGAGCAGTACTTC; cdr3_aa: CASGDNPYEQYF
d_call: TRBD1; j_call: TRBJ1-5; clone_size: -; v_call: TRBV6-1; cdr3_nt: TGTGCCACCCCGGGACAGGCAGAACTGGTACCCGTGAATAGCAATCAGCCCCAGCATTTT; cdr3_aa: CATPGQAELVPVNSNQPQHF
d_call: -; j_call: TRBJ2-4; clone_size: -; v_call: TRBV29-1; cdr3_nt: TGCAGCGTTATACGACTAGCCAAAAACATTCAGTACTTC; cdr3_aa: CSVIRLAKNIQYF
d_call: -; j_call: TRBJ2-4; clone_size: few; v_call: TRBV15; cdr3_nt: TGTGCCACCAGCAGAGATCTGGGGGCCAAAAACATTCAGTACTTC; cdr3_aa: CATSRDLGAKNIQYF
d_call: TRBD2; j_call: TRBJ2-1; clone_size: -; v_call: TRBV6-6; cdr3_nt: TGTGCCAGCAGTTACCTCCCTAGCGGGTACTCCTACAATGAGCAGTTCTTC; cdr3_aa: CASSYLPSGYSYNEQFF
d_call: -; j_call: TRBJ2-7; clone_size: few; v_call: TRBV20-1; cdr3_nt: TGCAGCTCCCCGGCCCTGACCTACGAGCAGTACTTC; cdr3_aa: CSSPALTYEQYF
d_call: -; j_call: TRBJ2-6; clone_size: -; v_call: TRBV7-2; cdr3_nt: TGTGCCAGCAGCTCCCAAATCCGTTACTCTGGGGCCAACGTCCTGACTTTC; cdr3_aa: CASSSQIRYSGANVLTF
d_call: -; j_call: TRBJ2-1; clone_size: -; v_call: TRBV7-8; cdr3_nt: TGTGCCAGCAGCTTAGGTTTAGCGGAGGCCGGGGGCTCCTACAATGAGCAGTTCTTC; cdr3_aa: CASSLGLAEAGGSYNEQFF
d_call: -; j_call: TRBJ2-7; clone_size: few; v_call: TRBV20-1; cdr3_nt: TGCAGTGCTAGAGATCTCAAGAGCCCCGGCGGCTACGAGCAGTACTTC; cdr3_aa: CSARDLKSPGGYEQYF
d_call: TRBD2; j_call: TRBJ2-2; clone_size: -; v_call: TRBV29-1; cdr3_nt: TGCAGCGTTGAAAGAGCGGGGGGGTTCACCGGGGAGCTGTTTTTT; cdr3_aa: CSVERAGGFTGELFF
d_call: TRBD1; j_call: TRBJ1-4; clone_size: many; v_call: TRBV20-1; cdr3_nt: TGCAGTGCCTCGGAATCGGACAGGGGACTCCCAAAACTGTTTTTT; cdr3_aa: CSASESDRGLPKLFF
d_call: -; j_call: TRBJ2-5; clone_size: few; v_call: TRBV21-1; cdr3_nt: TGTGCCAGCAGCGCCCGACTAGCGGGGGAGGGTCTAGAAGAGACCCAGTACTTC; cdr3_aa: CASSARLAGEGLEETQYF
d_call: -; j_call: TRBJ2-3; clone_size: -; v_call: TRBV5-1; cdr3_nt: TGCGCCAGCAGCTTGGATTCGGGTACTAGTGCGCAGTATTTT; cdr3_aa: CASSLDSGTSAQYF
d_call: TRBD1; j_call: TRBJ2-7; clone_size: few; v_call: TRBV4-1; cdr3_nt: TGCGCCAGCAGCCCTCGGACAGGGGAGACCTACGAGCAGTACTTC; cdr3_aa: CASSPRTGETYEQYF
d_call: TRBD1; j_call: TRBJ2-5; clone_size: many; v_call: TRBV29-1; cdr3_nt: TGCAGCGTTAACCCGACAGGGGGCCACCAAGAGACCCAGTACTTC; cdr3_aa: CSVNPTGGHQETQYF
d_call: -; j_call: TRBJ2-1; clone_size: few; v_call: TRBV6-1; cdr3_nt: TGTGCCAGCAGTGGGAGCAAGGGGGGGGTTTACAATGAGCAGTTCTTC; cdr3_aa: CASSGSKGGVYNEQFF
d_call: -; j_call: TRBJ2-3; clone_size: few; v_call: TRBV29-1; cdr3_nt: TGCAGCATCTTGGGTGGCAGGGTTGCAGATACGCAGTATTTT; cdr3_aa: CSILGGRVADTQYF
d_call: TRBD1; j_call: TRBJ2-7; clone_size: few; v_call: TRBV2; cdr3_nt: TGTGCCAGCAGCCTGGACAGGAGCAAGTACGAGCAGTACTTC; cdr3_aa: CASSLDRSKYEQYF
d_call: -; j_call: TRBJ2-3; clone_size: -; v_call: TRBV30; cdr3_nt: TGTGCCTGGAGTGTACTGTACGATACGCAGTATTTT; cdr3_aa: CAWSVLYDTQYF
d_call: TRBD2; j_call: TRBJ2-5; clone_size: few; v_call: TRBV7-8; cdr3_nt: TGTGCCAGCAGCCACCGAGCGGGAGGGCAAGAGACCCAGTACTTC; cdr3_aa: CASSHRAGGQETQYF
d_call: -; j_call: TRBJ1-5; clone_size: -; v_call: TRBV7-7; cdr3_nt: TGTGCCAGCAGCCCGCGGACAGAGCGGCATTTT; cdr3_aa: CASSPRTERHF
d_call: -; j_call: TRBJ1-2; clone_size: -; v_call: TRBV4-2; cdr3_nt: TGTGCCAGCAGCCAAGATTGGGGCGCGACAGGATTGAGTCTGGGGTATGGCTACACCTTC; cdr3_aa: CASSQDWGATGLSLGYGYTF
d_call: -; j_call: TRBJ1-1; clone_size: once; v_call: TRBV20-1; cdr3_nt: TGCAGTGCTAGGGGTTCCCAGGGGCTCAACACTGAAGCTTTCTTT; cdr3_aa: CSARGSQGLNTEAFF
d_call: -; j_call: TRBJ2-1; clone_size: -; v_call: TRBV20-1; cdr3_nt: TGCAGTGCCTCCGCAGGGCGCGAGACCCAGTTCTTC; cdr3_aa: CSASAGRETQFF
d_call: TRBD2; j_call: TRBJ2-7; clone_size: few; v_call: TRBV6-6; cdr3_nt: TGTGCCAGCACCCTTGGGGGGGAGCTGGCCGAGCAGTACTTC; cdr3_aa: CASTLGGELAEQYF
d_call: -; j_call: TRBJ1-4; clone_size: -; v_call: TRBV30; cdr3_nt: TGTGCCTGGAGTGTAAGAAGAAATGAAAAACTGTTTTTT; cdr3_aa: CAWSVRRNEKLFF
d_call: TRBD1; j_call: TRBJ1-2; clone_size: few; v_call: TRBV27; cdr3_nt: TGTGCCAGCAGTGGCAGGGGGCGAGACTATGGCTACACCTTC; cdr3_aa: CASSGRGRDYGYTF
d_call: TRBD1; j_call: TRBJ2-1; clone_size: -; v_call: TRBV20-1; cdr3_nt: TGCAGTGCTAGAGATCAGACAGGGGGCGAGGGGTCAATGGCACACAATGAGCAGTTCTTC; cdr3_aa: CSARDQTGGEGSMAHNEQFF
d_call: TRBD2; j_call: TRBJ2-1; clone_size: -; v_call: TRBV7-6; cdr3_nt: TGTGCCAGCAGCTTAGCGCTAGGACTAGCGGGGGTCGCCAACTACAATGAGCAGTTCTTC; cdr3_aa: CASSLALGLAGVANYNEQFF
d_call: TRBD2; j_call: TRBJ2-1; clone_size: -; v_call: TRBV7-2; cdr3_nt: TGTGCCAGCAGCATTACTAGCGGGGACTTCTACAATGAGCAGTTCTTC; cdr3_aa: CASSITSGDFYNEQFF
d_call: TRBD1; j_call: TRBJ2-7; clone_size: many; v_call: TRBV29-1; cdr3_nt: TGCAGCGTAACGCCGGGGACAGATCGGGAGCAGTACTTC; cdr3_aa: CSVTPGTDREQYF
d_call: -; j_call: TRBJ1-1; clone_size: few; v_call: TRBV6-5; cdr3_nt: TGTGCCAGCAGTACCCAGTCGGGGAACACTGAAGCTTTCTTT; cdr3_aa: CASSTQSGNTEAFF
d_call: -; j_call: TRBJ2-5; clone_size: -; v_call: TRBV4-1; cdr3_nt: TGCGCCAGCAGCCAAGAACCCCGCGGGGACCAAGAGACCCAGTACTTC; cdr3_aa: CASSQEPRGDQETQYF
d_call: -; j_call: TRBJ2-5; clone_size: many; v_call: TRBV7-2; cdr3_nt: TGTGCCAGCAGCTTAGAAGGCTGGTACCAAGAGACCCAGTACTTC; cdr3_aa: CASSLEGWYQETQYF
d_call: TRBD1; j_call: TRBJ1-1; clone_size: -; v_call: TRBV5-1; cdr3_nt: TGCGCCAGCAGCTTACAGGGGAGAGTGGCATCCATGAACACTGAAGCTTTCTTT; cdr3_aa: CASSLQGRVASMNTEAFF
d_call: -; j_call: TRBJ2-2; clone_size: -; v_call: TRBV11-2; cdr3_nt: TGTGCCAGCAGCTTAGTAGTCCAGGGTGGTGCCGGGGAGCTGTTTTTT; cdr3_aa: CASSLVVQGGAGELFF
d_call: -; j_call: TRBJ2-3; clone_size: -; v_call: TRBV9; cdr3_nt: TGTGCCAGCAGCGTAGCCTCAGGGTGGTCAGATACGCAGTATTTT; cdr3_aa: CASSVASGWSDTQYF